The 30 T cell receptor beta chains reported below all come from one sample, sequenced in a study of cytomegalovirus exposure and HLA in healthy donors. The PCR was carried out with 60 Vbeta primers and 13 Jbeta primers. The table came from immunoSEQ multiplex PCR; TCRdb's copy has only in-frame clones and leaves some out. Found here are about 200,000 clones, around 82% of them singletons; the top ten hold just under 3%. The sample was PBMCs. The receptor set was obtained from a woman aged 25 to 39 in good health and CMV-seronegative.

V usage is TRBV28 and J usage is TRBJ2-1, with 10 bases fitting TRBD2. Germline trimming cut 9 bases from V and 9 bases from J; bases unmatched to any gene: 26. The V gene's germline CDR1 is MDHEN and CDR2 SYDVKM. This CDR3 contains 19 residues. The CDR3, as DNA: TGTGCCAGACCTTCTAGCGGGAGTGAGCTGAAATGCGACCCGGGTGAGCAGTTCTTC. Its protein is CARPSSGSELKCDPGEQFF. Using reference TRBV28 and TRBJ2-1 for the parts outside the CDR3, the full variable domain is DVKVTQSSRYLVKRTGEKVFLECVQDMDHENMFWYRQDPGLGLRLIYFSYDVKMKEKGDIPEGYSVSREKKERFSLILESASTNQTSMYLCARPSSGSELKCDPGEQFFGPGTRLTVL.

This chain joins TRBV11-2 and TRBJ1-2; TRBD1 agrees at 9 bases. The CDR3 has 15 amino acids. Germline CDR1 reads SGHAT; CDR2 reads FQNNGV. Trimming removed 3 bases from V and 7 bases from J; junction bases left unmatched: 9. CDR3 sequence (DNA): TGTGCCAGCAGCTTCGGGACAGGGCCTACTATTGGCTACACCTTC. This gives the protein CASSFGTGPTIGYTF.

The chain couples TRBV19 to TRBJ2-1, with D perhaps matching TRBD2 (5 bases). Per the germline V gene, CDR1 is LNHDA and CDR2 is SQIVND (reference sequence). Between the trimmed V and J ends, which lost 8 bases and 1 base, there was a span of 9 bases. This CDR3 has 13 residues. CDR3 DNA: TGTGCCAGTCGGAGGCGTTCCTACAATGAGCAGTTCTTC. Its translation: CASRRRSYNEQFF.

This clone was counted once. The rearrangement uses TRBV18 and TRBJ1-5, with D tentatively TRBD1 (6 bases). Trimming cost V 5 bases and J 5 bases, with 13 bases left between them. The CDR3 is 14 amino acids. Germline V CDR1 and CDR2: KGHSH, LQKENI. The DNA of the CDR3 is TGTGCCAGCTCATTCGACAGGACCCATCAGCCCCAGCATTTT. This codes for CASSFDRTHQPQHF.

The V gene is TRBV6-5, the J gene TRBJ1-1; a weak D match, TRBD1 (5 bases). Germline CDR1 reads MNHEY; CDR2 reads SVGAGI. CDR3 length: 11 amino acids. Trimming shortened V by 7 bases and J by 7 bases, and 10 bases separated the two germline ends. The CDR3 loop reads CASMGGIEAFF. The CDR3 DNA sequence: TGTGCCAGCATGGGGGGGATTGAAGCTTTCTTT.

The rearrangement links TRBV5-1 to TRBJ1-2; 9 bases are a match to TRBD1. There are 16 residues in the CDR3. Per germline, CDR1 SGHRS and CDR2 YFSETQ. Trimming cost V 0 bases and J 8 bases; bases outside gene matches: 11. The DNA of the CDR3 is TGCGCCAGCAGCTTGGGGAACAGGGGGCAAGCACACGGCTACACCTTC. Amino acids: CASSLGNRGQAHGYTF.

The rearrangement joins TRBV6-6 to TRBJ1-4; no reliable D call. This CDR3 is 12 amino acids long. V lost 10 bases and J lost 8, with 14 bases in between. CDR1 MNHNY and CDR2 SVGAGI come from the germline V gene (reference sequence). Written as DNA, the CDR3 is TGTGCCATAGCCCGCGCCAACGAAAAACTGTTTTTT. Residues: CAIARANEKLFF.

The chain carries TRBV7-8 and TRBJ1-2, with D unclear. The CDR3 totals 13 residues. Trimming took 3 bases from V and 6 from J, leaving 11 bases between them. In germline, CDR1 is SGHVS, CDR2 FQNEAQ. CDR3 protein: CASSLTERHGYTF. In DNA, the CDR3 is TGTGCCAGCAGCTTGACGGAGCGGCATGGCTACACCTTC.

The J gene is TRBJ1-4, the V gene TRBV7-9, with 8 bases fitting TRBD1. Germline values: CDR1 SEHNR, CDR2 FQNEAQ (reference sequence). The junction had 6 bases not matched to a gene; V was cut back by 3 bases and J by 6 bases. CDR3 length: 15 amino acids. The CDR3 reads CASSFRQGRDEKLFF. CDR3 coding DNA: TGTGCCAGCAGCTTTCGACAGGGGAGGGATGAAAAACTGTTTTTT. Drawing the rest from reference TRBV7-9 and TRBJ1-4, the complete variable domain is DTGVSQNPRHKITKRGQNVTFRCDPISEHNRLYWYRQTLGQGPEFLTYFQNEAQLEKSRLLSDRFSAERPKGSFSTLEIQRTEQGDSAMYLCASSFRQGRDEKLFFGSGTQLSVL.

The rearrangement links TRBV10-1 to TRBJ1-2; possible D gene TRBD1, 6 bases. V dropped 5 bases and J dropped 6 bases, with 13 bases sitting between them. CDR1 and CDR2 (germline): WNHNN, SYGVQD (reference sequence). This CDR3 is built from 13 residues. In DNA form, the CDR3 reads TGCGCCAGCAGTACGGACAGATTCAATGGCTACACCTTC. It encodes CASSTDRFNGYTF.

The chain links TRBV2 to TRBJ2-1; 8 bases map to TRBD1. Germline CDR1 SNHLY, CDR2 FYNNEI. Trimming at V came to 8 bases and at J to 4 bases, leaving 7 bases not matched to a gene. The CDR3 extends over 14 amino acids. The CDR3 reads CASGTGTGYNEQFF. CDR3 coding DNA: TGTGCCAGCGGGACCGGGACAGGATACAATGAGCAGTTCTTC. Complete variable domain (other parts from reference TRBV2 and TRBJ2-1): EPEVTQTPSHQVTQMGQEVILRCVPISNHLYFYWYRQILGQKVEFLVSFYNNEISEKSEIFDDQFSVERPDGSNFTLKIRSTKLEDSAMYFCASGTGTGYNEQFFGPGTRLTVL.

Concerning this clone itself: At one boundary the junction diverges from the germline segment, which might be a read error. This chain connects TRBV2 to TRBJ1-5, with D possibly TRBD1 on 5 matching bases. Germline V gene sequence: CDR1 SNHLY, CDR2 FYNNEI. This CDR3 is 14 amino acids long. The CDR3 region has the DNA TGTGCCAGCAGGGAAGGACAAGGCAATCAGCCCCAGCATTTT. It translates to CASREGQGNQPQHF.

The chain combines TRBV5-1 with TRBJ1-4; a weak D match, TRBD1 (5 bases). CDR1 is SGHRS and CDR2 is YFSETQ in the germline V gene. The CDR3 totals 14 residues. Deletions cut 4 bases from V and 8 bases from J, with 15 bases between. CDR3 residues: CASSLGGYNEKLFF. The CDR3, as DNA: TGCGCCAGCAGCCTCGGGGGGTATAACGAAAAACTGTTTTTT.

The V call is TRBV12-5, the J call TRBJ2-5, with 8 nucleotides matching TRBD2. The ends lost 2 bases at V and 5 bases at J; junction bases unmatched: 13. The CDR3 extends over 17 amino acids. The germline CDR1 and CDR2 sequences are LGHNT and FRNRAP. CDR3 in DNA: TGTGCTAGTGGTTTGCGCGCCCCGGGACTAGTCTTGGAGACCCAGTACTTC. The encoded protein is CASGLRAPGLVLETQYF.

The V call is TRBV2, the J call TRBJ2-1; no definite D call. V was trimmed by 2 bases and J by 5 bases, leaving 10 bases between them. Looked up from germline, CDR1 is SNHLY and CDR2 is FYNNEI. CDR3 length equals 14 residues. DNA for the CDR3: TGTGCCAGCAGTGAAAGTGCAGGCGACAATGAGCAGTTCTTC. It yields the protein CASSESAGDNEQFF. Variable domain in full (rest from reference TRBV2 and TRBJ2-1): EPEVTQTPSHQVTQMGQEVILRCVPISNHLYFYWYRQILGQKVEFLVSFYNNEISEKSEIFDDQFSVERPDGSNFTLKIRSTKLEDSAMYFCASSESAGDNEQFFGPGTRLTVL.

J is TRBJ2-3 and V is TRBV5-1; 8 positions match TRBD2. V lost 4 bases and J lost 4; bases outside the gene matches: 5. The V gene's germline CDR1 is SGHRS and CDR2 YFSETQ. The CDR3 has 14 residues. CDR3 in DNA: TGCGCCAGCAGCCCTGGACTAGCATCAGATACGCAGTATTTT. Translated, it gives CASSPGLASDTQYF.

This sequence joins TRBV6-4 and TRBJ2-2; 10 nucleotides align to TRBD2. The CDR3 extends over 17 amino acids. After removal of 5 bases from V and 2 bases from J, the junction contained 8 bases not matched to a gene. Germline loops: CDR1 MRHNA, CDR2 SNTAGT. The CDR3, as DNA: TGTGCCAGCAGTAACACAAGGACTAGCGGAAACACCGGGGAGCTGTTTTTT. Encoded protein: CASSNTRTSGNTGELFF.

The J gene is TRBJ2-1, the V gene TRBV28; 15 bases are shared with TRBD2. Germline CDR1 is MDHEN and CDR2 is SYDVKM. V lost 3 bases and J lost 0; bases outside the gene matches: 6. There are 19 residues in the CDR3. CDR3 sequence: CASSFRTSGRATSYNEQFF. The CDR3 region has the DNA TGTGCCAGCAGTTTTAGGACTAGCGGGAGGGCCACCTCCTACAATGAGCAGTTCTTC.

The rearrangement uses TRBV27 and TRBJ2-1; D is possibly TRBD2 (5 bases). The CDR3 consists of 14 residues. The germline gives CDR1 MNHEY, CDR2 SMNVEV (reference sequence). V lost 7 bases and J 9 bases, leaving 19 bases between the germline ends. DNA for the CDR3: TGTGCCAGCACCCCCTCGGGGAGTGGGAGTGAGCAGTTCTTC. Translating gives CASTPSGSGSEQFF.

Comments on this clone: One end of the junction is discordant with germline, which a read error may explain. The chain is built from TRBV7-8 and TRBJ2-3, with 7 bases lining up with TRBD2. Germline V gene sequence: CDR1 SGHVS, CDR2 FQNEAQ. The CDR3 sequence is 13 residues long. In DNA form, the CDR3 reads TGTGCCGGCAGTAGCGGGTGGAAAGATACGCAGTATTTT. As protein: CAGSSGWKDTQYF.

This sequence joins TRBV7-2 and TRBJ1-1, with a tentative D call TRBD1 (5 bases). V was pared by 0 bases and J by 10 bases, with 9 bases between. Germline lookup yields CDR1 SGHTA and CDR2 FQGNSA. The CDR3 totals 12 residues. The chain's CDR3 is CASSLAGGRAFF. The CDR3 nucleotides read TGTGCCAGCAGCTTAGCCGGGGGTCGAGCTTTCTTT. Combining the CDR3 with reference TRBV7-2 and TRBJ1-1 gives the whole variable domain GAGVSQSPSNKVTEKGKDVELRCDPISGHTALYWYRQSLGQGLEFLIYFQGNSAPDKSGLPSDRFSAERTGGSVSTLTIQRTQQEDSAVYLCASSLAGGRAFFGQGTRLTVV.

The V gene is TRBV2, the J gene TRBJ2-3; the match to TRBD1 covers 10 bases. J lost 9 bases, V lost 3 bases, and 6 bases had no gene match. Germline assignment: CDR1 SNHLY and CDR2 FYNNEI. This CDR3 comprises 14 residues. CDR3 coding DNA: TGTGCCAGCAGTGAGGGACAGGGGTTTGAGACGCAGTATTTT. Translating it yields CASSEGQGFETQYF.

This clone was recorded a few times. The genes are TRBV7-8 and TRBJ2-7, with D perhaps matching TRBD2 (6 bases). The germline V gene encodes CDR1 SGHVS and CDR2 FQNEAQ. Trimming shortened V by 6 bases and J by 3 bases, and 15 bases separated the two germline ends. The CDR3 runs 14 residues. The DNA for the CDR3 is TGTGCCAGCAGTCGCAGGACGGGGGACTACGAGCAGTACTTC. It translates to CASSRRTGDYEQYF.

V gene TRBV30 combines with J gene TRBJ1-2, with D unresolved. V gave up 0 bases and J gave up 7 bases, with 9 bases separating them. Germline V gives CDR1 GTSNPN, CDR2 SVGIG (reference sequence). The CDR3 has 12 amino acids. The CDR3 nucleotides are TGTGCCTGGAGTGTACGGGGTGCTGGCTACACCTTC. Encoded protein: CAWSVRGAGYTF. Looking up the rest from reference TRBV30 and TRBJ1-2 gives the full variable domain: SQTIHQWPATLVQPVGSPLSLECTVEGTSNPNLYWYRQAAGRGLQLLFYSVGIGQISSEVPQNLSASRPQDRQFILSSKKLLLSDSGFYLCAWSVRGAGYTFGSGTRLTVV.

J is TRBJ2-7 and V is TRBV5-4; 14 positions match TRBD2. Germline loops: CDR1 SGHNT, CDR2 YYREEE (reference sequence). The CDR3 loop spans 15 amino acids. J lost 5 bases, V lost 5 bases, and 6 bases had no gene match. The CDR3 nucleotides are TGTGCCAGCAGTTCCCGGACTAGCGGGGGGAACGAGCAGTACTTC. It codes for CASSSRTSGGNEQYF.

V is TRBV19 and J is TRBJ1-1, with a tentative D call TRBD1 (6 bases). Between the trimmed V and J ends, which lost 6 bases and 5 bases, there was a span of 10 bases. This CDR3 has 12 residues. Germline values: CDR1 LNHDA, CDR2 SQIVND (reference sequence). CDR3 protein: CASSPDSTEAFF. As DNA, the CDR3 is TGTGCCAGTAGCCCGGACAGTACTGAAGCTTTCTTT.

This clone turned up a few times. The genes are TRBV6-1 and TRBJ2-7; D gene unclear. The germline gives CDR1 MNHNS, CDR2 SASEGT. The CDR3 is made up of 13 amino acids. V lost 5 bases to trimming and J lost 5 bases, with 13 bases between them. CDR3 amino acids: CASSQGLGNEQYF. CDR3 DNA: TGTGCCAGCAGTCAAGGGTTGGGCAACGAGCAGTACTTC.

V is TRBV11-2 and J is TRBJ1-1; possibly TRBD1 for D (5 bases). Trimming removed 0 bases from V and 2 bases from J, with 13 bases in between. Germline V lookup: CDR1 SGHAT, CDR2 FQNNGV. CDR3 size: 16 residues. The CDR3 DNA follows: TGTGCCAGCAGCTTAGATGCAGTGGGGGGAAACACTGAAGCTTTCTTT. Translation gives CASSLDAVGGNTEAFF.

V is TRBV5-4 and J is TRBJ2-7; TRBD1 matches 7 bases. Germline lookup yields CDR1 SGHNT and CDR2 YYREEE (reference sequence). Trimming took 4 bases from V and 0 from J; bases not matched to a gene: 4. The length of the CDR3 is 14 residues. This CDR3 reads CASSLGQNSYEQYF. CDR3 in DNA: TGTGCCAGCAGCCTGGGACAGAACTCCTACGAGCAGTACTTC.

The V gene is TRBV4-2, the J gene TRBJ2-5; possibly TRBD2 for D (5 bases). Germline V gene lookup returns CDR1 LGHNA and CDR2 YNFKEQ. The V end was cut by 1 base, the J end by 2 bases, with 14 bases between. CDR3 length equals 16 residues. CDR3 in amino acids: CASSQARRAGQETQYF. CDR3 sequence (DNA): TGTGCCAGCAGCCAAGCCCGGCGGGCAGGACAAGAGACCCAGTACTTC.